The present T cell receptor beta chain was sequenced within a study of CD8 T cells in Susac syndrome. Reverse transcription of 0.5 to 1 ug RNA was carried out with random hexamers. Coverage of TCR beta CDR3 amplification by immunoSEQ multiplex PCR extended to 54 Vbeta and 13 Jbeta. TCRdb independently ran MiXCR on the immunoSEQ multiplex PCR reads; one entry per CDR3 protein. This sample has around 170,000 distinct CDR3 sequences, with 92% found just once. Controls were healthy donors (matched for age and sex). CD8+ and CD4+ T cells were negatively isolated; TEMRA cells were FACS-enriched. This TCR derives from a human donor in good health. Input material: CD4+ T cells from PBMCs.

The CDR3 reads CSYPSRGGGTDTQYF. The DNA for the CDR3 is TGCAGTTACCCCTCCCGGGGGGGAGGCACAGATACGCAGTATTTT. This sequence joins TRBV20-1 and TRBJ2-3; TRBD2 agrees at 8 bases. Germline lookup yields CDR1 DFQATT and CDR2 SNEGSKA (reference sequence). V was clipped by 8 bases and J by 1 base; unmatched bases: 11. The CDR3 spans 15 residues.